This TCR beta chain was identified during a study of blood T cell repertoires in COVID-19 (dated by TCRdb to 2020 to 2022). Background on the whole study: Samples covering the acute and convalescent phases of COVID-19 were provided by collaborators in the United States, Italy and Spain. Nearly every sample came with metadata listing a de-identified subject ID, COVID-19 status, age in years and sex. Subjects who had been exposed to COVID-19, were actively infected with it, or had recovered from it provided the deeply sampled blood TCRbeta repertoires that made up the dataset. The material from the prospective study consisted of cDNA or gDNA derived from T cells, B-cell-depleted T cells, or PBMCs. Samples came from the ongoing ImmuneRACE study (first 160 participants) plus 1,254 subjects from 6 global collaborators. The repertoires were released in a freely available public database intended as a resource for research on the immune response to SARS-CoV-2. Where available, HLA class I and class II types were obtained from metadata supplied by the sample provider rather than from assay-based typing. Overall results and qualifications from the work: Clinical and demographic metadata were provided uncurated, with the amount varying by source and participant.

CDR1 LNHDA and CDR2 SQIVND are derived from the germline V gene (reference sequence). The CDR3 sequence holds 15 residues, the cysteine and phenylalanine included. This entry keeps only the CDR3 DNA: 45 bases, framed from base 1. At the junction V is shortened by 6 bases and J by 9 bases; bases outside the gene matches: 10. The immunoSEQ Assay, a bias-controlled multiplex PCR, was used to amplify TCRbeta CDR3 regions from genomic DNA. The study's own analysis went as follows. The number of nucleated cells in each sample was estimated from the amplification of reference gene primers within the assay. To quantify the absolute abundance of each unique TCRbeta CDR3 rearrangement, sequence reads were collapsed and filtered. Productive Simpson clonality was computed per sample as the square root of Simpson's diversity index over productive rearrangements. TCRdb holds this immuneACCESS table with in-frame rearrangements only. Some clones are missing; in checked studies, unresolved V genes explain under half, and the rest has no known cause. The DNA gave D and trimming, while V, J and clone size come from that table. The sample yields over 150,000 clones; around 74% were counted once. The ten largest clonotypes hold roughly 3.7% of the sample.

Collaborating institutions collected whole blood in K2EDTA tubes following their own protocols. For TCRbeta analysis, collaborator samples were shipped as frozen whole blood, as isolated PBMCs, or as DNA extracted from either sample type. About this clone: Its antigen specificity is not known. It has no much larger one-base neighbor in the sample; base qualities were not kept.

Sequencing was performed on peripheral blood. This TCR derives from an elderly woman with acute or convalescent COVID-19. The V gene is TRBV19 and the J gene is TRBJ2-1; a stretch of 11 junction bases matches TRBD2. The bases are TGTGCCAGTAGATCACTAGCGGGAGTTAGCGGTGAGCAGTTCTTC. Translated, this is CASRSLAGVSGEQFF.